This TCR beta chain was identified during a study of neoadjuvant anti-PD-1 for oral cavity cancer. Profiled with immunoSEQ multiplex PCR; TCRdb holds only in-frame clones, not every one. Counted here are approximately 14,000 clones, about 67% occurring once; the ten biggest clones make up 2.5% to 3.5%. With V trimmed by 6 bases and J by 4 bases, 5 bases remained unmatched. Looked up from germline, CDR1 is SNHLY and CDR2 is FYNNEI. The CDR3 sequence is 15 residues long. The rearrangement joins TRBV2 to TRBJ2-2; 10 nucleotides align to TRBD1. The clonotype was recovered from a person aged 35 to 85 with oral cavity squamous cell carcinoma. Sequenced material: PBMCs, taken before nivolumab (anti-PD-1) treatment. The CDR3 sequence: CASRGWTGGTGELFF. The DNA of the CDR3 is TGTGCCAGCAGGGGGTGGACAGGGGGCACCGGGGAGCTGTTTTTT.